This record concerns one T cell receptor beta chain sequence. What it binds is unknown. The sample belongs to a study of glioma-infiltrating T cells. Study-level points and caveats: Tissue-blood divergence was below expectation in non-neoplastic patients, above in gliomas.

The iRepertoire nested amplicon-rescue multiplex PCR amplified TCR alpha and beta CDR3s from RNA. One entry per CDR3 protein results from TCRdb running MiXCR on the multiplex PCR reads. Of some 85,000 distinct CDR3 sequences detected, 23% appear once; the ten largest clones hold approximately 6.7%. Germline-derived CDR1 and CDR2 are DFQATT and SNEGSKA (reference sequence). CDR3 length: 15 amino acids. The TCR was taken from a human donor with low-grade glioma or glioblastoma, undergoing nonglioma brain surgery, or in good health (not recorded which). The source material was glioma tissue, nonneoplastic brain tissue, or PBMCs (not recorded which). J is TRBJ2-5 and V is TRBV20-1; TRBD1 agrees at 8 bases. The CDR3 sequence is CSVGRQGLNQETQYF. For the CDR3, the DNA is TGCAGCGTTGGCCGACAGGGGCTAAACCAAGAGACCCAGTACTTC.